The TCR beta chain under discussion was sequenced for a study of cytomegalovirus exposure and HLA in healthy donors. Overall study findings and caveats: Rare TCR sequences dominated, though some public TCRs recurred in many donors.

From germline, CDR1 is SGHTA and CDR2 FQGNSA. V was cut by 8 bases and J by 9 bases, with 20 bases left in between. This CDR3 is built from 13 residues. Primers included in the PCR were 60 Vbeta and 13 Jbeta primers. Generated by immunoSEQ multiplex PCR, the TCRdb table keeps only in-frame clones and is missing some. Of fewer than 200,000 clones in the sample, around three quarters were seen once. As concerns this clone: Its antigen is unknown.

The sequencing input was PBMCs. The sequence was obtained from a woman aged 40 to 50 in good health and CMV-seronegative. The chain joins TRBV7-2 to TRBJ2-7; possible D gene TRBD1, 5 bases. The CDR3 DNA reads as TGTGCCAGCGGGGAAACAGGAACTTGGGGGCAGTACTTC. Translated: CASGETGTWGQYF.